This T cell receptor beta chain appears in the sequencing data of a study of breast tumors, draining lymph nodes, adjacent tissues. The study's findings and limits: Luminal-like breast cancer showed significantly higher tumor–nontumor repertoire similarity than basal-like.

Points on this clonotype: Its antigen remains unknown. A read error may be the cause here, since a much bigger clone is one base away.

The lymph nodes were axillary draining lymph nodes from breast cancer patients. This CDR3 has 14 residues. Germline lookup yields CDR1 PRHDT and CDR2 FYEKMQ (reference sequence). TCRdb processed the multiplex PCR reads anew with MiXCR; each CDR3 protein has one entry. The repertoire has around 230,000 distinct CDR3 sequences, 32% of them found once; the top ten carry around 1.4%. The genes are TRBV13 and TRBJ2-1, with D unresolved. The material sequenced was axillary lymph node tissue. The receptor was isolated from a female donor with breast cancer. Some clones in this sample may be carry-over from other donors' samples. DNA for the CDR3: TGTGCCGGCAGCTTAAGGCTCCACTACAATGAGCAGTTCTTC. Translation: CAGSLRLHYNEQFF.